The source of this T cell receptor (beta chain) is a study of shared clonotypes between healthy human individuals. Germline V gene data show CDR1 as LNHDA and CDR2 as SQIVND (reference sequence). V shed 3 bases and J 5 bases; nucleotides not matched to a gene: 6. This CDR3 spans 14 amino acids. Naive CD8 cells comprised CD45RO-negative, CCR7-positively selected cells, excluding terminally differentiated effector memory CD45RA+ cells. The table came from immunoSEQ multiplex PCR; TCRdb's copy has only in-frame clones and leaves some out. The table lists about 2.2 million clones, about 94% of them singletons, with about 1.7% in the top ten. This clone was found a few times.

This receptor was taken from a man aged 18-30 years in good health. Some clones in this sample may be carry-over from other donors' samples. The sequenced material came from naive CD8+ T cells from PBMCs. The V gene is TRBV19, the J gene TRBJ1-1; TRBD1 aligns across 7 bases. The CDR3 bases are TGTGCCAGTAGTATCAAGATCAGGGGGACTGAAGCTTTCTTT. The encoded protein is CASSIKIRGTEAFF. The variable domain in full, with the rest retrieved from reference TRBV19 and TRBJ1-1, is DGGITQSPKYLFRKEGQNVTLSCEQNLNHDAMYWYRQDPGQGLRLIYYSQIVNDFQKGDIAEGYSVSREKKESFPLTVTSAQKNPTAFYLCASSIKIRGTEAFFGQGTRLTVV.